This TCR beta chain was identified in a study of T cells in Graves' hyperthyroidism and ophthalmopathy (dated by TCRdb to the late 2010s). Study-level background: Peripheral blood was sampled at the time of initial diagnosis, prior to any treatment. To identify distinguishing TCR V-J signatures, a discovery cohort of some 99 patients was used, comprising 40 to 45 with Graves' ophthalmopathy and about 59 with stable Graves' hyperthyroidism. Prospective prediction of ophthalmopathy was tested in an independent validation cohort of 18 to 20 hyperthyroidism patients and 15 to 17 patients who later progressed to ophthalmopathy. The 100 discovery patients were randomly split 7:3 into training and test sets. The study also compared thyroid tissue and blood T-cell repertoires from several Graves' hyperthyroidism patients. Following sampling, methimazole starting at 30 mg daily was given to hyperthyroidism patients, and high-dose intravenous methylprednisolone was given to ophthalmopathy patients. According to the paper, TCR Vbeta CDR3 sequencing was carried out on about 140 peripheral blood samples, which came from more than 40 ophthalmopathy, under 85 hyperthyroidism and some 17 progressor patients.

Unmatched junction bases come to 9, with V trimmed by 4 bases and J by 2 bases. As encoded in the germline V gene, CDR1 is MDHEN while CDR2 is SYDVKM. From the cysteine up to the phenylalanine, the CDR3 has a length of 17 residues. The retained sequence is limited to the CDR3, 51 bases, with the frame set at the first base. Hyperthyroidism patients were newly diagnosed, had a disease duration of under 2 months, and were aged 18 to 65 years. Patients with uncontrolled infections, other autoimmune diseases, pregnancy or lactation were excluded. Diagnoses were based on clinical symptoms, serum thyroxine and TRAb, thyroid ultrasound and orbital computed tomography. Blood from progressor patients was drawn when they were first diagnosed with hyperthyroidism, before any ophthalmopathy symptoms appeared. Ficoll-Paque density gradient centrifugation was used to isolate PBMCs from approximately 10 ml of fresh peripheral blood. Progressor patients were defined as those initially diagnosed with Graves' hyperthyroidism in whom ophthalmopathy developed during follow-up. Trizol reagent was used to extract total RNA, and RNA quality was then checked on an Agilent 2100 Bioanalyzer.

The study at large found these results: A model built on a 13 V-J signature distinguished ophthalmopathy from stable hyperthyroidism, reaching roughly 88% sensitivity and about 81% specificity in cross-validation and 80%/75% in testing. Most expanded thyroid clonotypes (frequency above 0.001) were also found in blood, which suggests that blood repertoires may mirror thyroid immune responses. In validation, progression to ophthalmopathy was predicted by the model with about 70% sensitivity and approximately 78% specificity, a median of around 6.5 months before onset. No statistical method was used to set the sample size in advance, and investigators knew the group allocation.

TCR beta CDR3 regions were amplified from RNA transcripts. The first round of RT-PCR for the TCR CDR3 was performed with the HTBI primer set and the Qiagen OneStep RT-PCR kit. Libraries were constructed in a second round of multiplex PCR, after which size selection and purification were carried out. Sequencing of the libraries was done on an Illumina HiSeq2000 using paired-end 100 bp reads. The paper's data handling went like this. SOAPnuke was used to process the raw data, with reads discarded if the reads contained adapters or uncalled bases, had a mean Phred below 15, or lacked an exact constant-primer or identifier match. High-quality paired reads were merged using COPE v1.2.5, and each unique nucleotide sequence was defined as a clonotype. Clonotypes were aligned to IMGT TRBV, TRBD and TRBJ reference segments using MiTCR v1.1. The analysis included only V-J combinations with a frequency above 0.0001, which together covered over 98% of the repertoires. The TCS score was defined as F50 (clonal expansion) divided by E x V (chaos), with BLOSUM62-based TCRdist calculated between CDR3 peptides within each V-J. Welch's t-statistics and random forest reduced around 520 V-J features to fewer than 15, which were used in a naive Bayes classifier (R e1071). The public reads were reanalyzed by TCRdb: fastp trimming at Q25, MiXCR alignment, in-frame beta chains only. Records with the same CDR3 protein are collapsed into one entry carrying the most frequent genes and DNA. The V and J calls come from TCRdb's annotation, not from the publication. The sample table lists approximately 400,000 distinct CDR3 sequences, roughly 13% of them with a count of one. The top ten clones comprise 20% of the sample.

A remark on this clonotype: Its antigen specificity is not known. No quality values exist for individual bases; no much larger clone is one base distant.

The sequenced sample was blood. The source is a man in his thirties or forties with Graves' hyperthyroidism that later progressed to Graves' ophthalmopathy. The chain joins TRBV28 to TRBJ2-3; 10 central bases correspond to TRBD1. The sequenced DNA: TGTGCCAGCAGTTCCTACGACAGGGGGCGTATCACAGATACGCAGTATTTT. Its amino acids are CASSSYDRGRITDTQYF.